This T cell receptor beta chain was recovered during a study of T-cell memory formation after mild COVID-19. Background on the study: TCR clusters largely stayed donor specific.

TCRdb redid the calling of the 5' RACE reads with MiXCR, one entry per CDR3 protein. The sample includes under 650,000 distinct CDR3 sequences, approximately 19% of them seen just once. The sample holds many counts of this clonotype. The CDR3 extends over 18 amino acids. The V gene end was trimmed by 4 bases and the J gene end by 1 base; junction bases not matched to a gene: 10. In germline, CDR1 is SGHVS, CDR2 FQNEAQ. This chain joins TRBV7-8 and TRBJ2-1; 10 bases align to TRBD2. Material: PBMCs or a T cell subset sorted from them (not recorded which). The TCR was taken from an adult woman who had mild COVID-19 (a few samples of this study predate the infection). Cell type and time point are not known. The CDR3 DNA reads as TGTGCCAGCAGCTCCCTAGCGGGGGCCGCACTTTCCTACAATGAGCAGTTCTTC. Its translation is CASSSLAGAALSYNEQFF.